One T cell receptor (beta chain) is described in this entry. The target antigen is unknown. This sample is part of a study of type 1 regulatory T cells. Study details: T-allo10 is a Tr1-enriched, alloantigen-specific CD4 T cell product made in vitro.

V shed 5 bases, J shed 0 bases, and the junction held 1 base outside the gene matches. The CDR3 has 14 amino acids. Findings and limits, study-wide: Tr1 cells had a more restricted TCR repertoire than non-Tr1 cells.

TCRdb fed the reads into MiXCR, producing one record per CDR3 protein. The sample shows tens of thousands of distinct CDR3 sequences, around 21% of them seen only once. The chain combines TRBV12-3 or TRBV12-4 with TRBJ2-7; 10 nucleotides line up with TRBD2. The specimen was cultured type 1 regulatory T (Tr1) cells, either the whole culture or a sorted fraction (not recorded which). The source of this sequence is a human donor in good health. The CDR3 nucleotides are TGTGCCAGCAGTGGGACTAGCGTCTCCTACGAGCAGTACTTC. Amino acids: CASSGTSVSYEQYF.